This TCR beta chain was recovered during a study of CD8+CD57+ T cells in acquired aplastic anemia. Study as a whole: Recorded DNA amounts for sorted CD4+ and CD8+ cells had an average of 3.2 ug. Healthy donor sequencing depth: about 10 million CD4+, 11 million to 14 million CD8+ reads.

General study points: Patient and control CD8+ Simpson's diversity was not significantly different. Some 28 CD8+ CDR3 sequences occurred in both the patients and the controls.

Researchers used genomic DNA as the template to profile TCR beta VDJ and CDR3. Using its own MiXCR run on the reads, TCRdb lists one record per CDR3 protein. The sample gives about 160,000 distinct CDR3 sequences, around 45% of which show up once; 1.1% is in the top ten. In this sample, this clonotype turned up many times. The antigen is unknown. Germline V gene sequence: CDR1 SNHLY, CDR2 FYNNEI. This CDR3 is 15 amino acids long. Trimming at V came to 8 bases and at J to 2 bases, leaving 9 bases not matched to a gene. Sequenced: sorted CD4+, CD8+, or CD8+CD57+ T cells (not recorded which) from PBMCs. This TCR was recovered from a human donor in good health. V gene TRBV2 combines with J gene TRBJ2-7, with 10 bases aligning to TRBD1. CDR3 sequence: CASQPGQGIAYEQYF. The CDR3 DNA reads TGTGCCAGCCAGCCGGGACAGGGGATTGCCTACGAGCAGTACTTC. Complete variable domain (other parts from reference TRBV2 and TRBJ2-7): EPEVTQTPSHQVTQMGQEVILRCVPISNHLYFYWYRQILGQKVEFLVSFYNNEISEKSEIFDDQFSVERPDGSNFTLKIRSTKLEDSAMYFCASQPGQGIAYEQYFGPGTRLTVT.